This T cell receptor beta chain was observed in a study of T cell repertoires in cytomegalovirus infection. Study as a whole: Matching HLA type and CMV infection were both indicated by public TCR beta signatures. Study results and caveats: In two of eight donors, the top clonotype was HLA-C-restricted CMV-specific. Adding up the frequency of public TCR beta families identified people who carried CMV plus the relevant HLA.

Germline V gene sequence: CDR1 MNHNY, CDR2 SVGAGI (reference sequence). CDR3 length: 16 amino acids. Losses at the gene ends were 5 bases for V and 8 bases for J; bases not matched to a gene: 11. TCRdb independently ran MiXCR on the reads; one entry per CDR3 protein. The sample yields roughly 250,000 distinct CDR3 sequences, about 20% seen once. This clonotype was counted only a few times. Its antigen is still unknown. The rearrangement uses TRBV6-6 and TRBJ2-1; 11 positions match TRBD1. The receptor comes from a human donor in good health (CMV status not recorded). Some clones in this sample may be carry-over from other donors' samples. Specimen: CD8+ T cells from PBMCs. The CDR3 bases are TGTGCCAGCAGTACTAACCGGGACAGGGGGGTCGATGAGCAGTTCTTC. This codes for CASSTNRDRGVDEQFF.